This TCR beta chain was profiled in a study of shared clonotypes between healthy human individuals. Measured with immunoSEQ multiplex PCR; TCRdb has only the in-frame clones, and not every one. The profile shows around 240,000 clones, under 80% of them singletons. Per germline, CDR1 SNHLY and CDR2 FYNNEI. V was cut by 5 bases and J by 2 bases, with 7 bases left in between. The CDR3 spans 12 residues. The chain uses TRBV2 and TRBJ2-7; weak D call: TRBD1 (5 bases). The clonotype was recovered from a man aged 25 to 40 in good health. Sequencing input: memory CD4+ T cells sorted from blood. The sample's subset: CD45RA-negative fraction. The CDR3 is CASSLQAYEQYF. The CDR3 coding sequence is TGTGCCAGCAGTTTACAGGCCTACGAGCAGTACTTC.